Sequencing of this TCR beta chain was carried out in a study of blood T cell repertoires in COVID-19 (dated by TCRdb to 2020 to 2021). For context, the study as a whole: Samples from collaborators originated in the United States, Italy and Spain and spanned both the acute and convalescent phases of COVID-19. Where HLA class I and class II types were available, the types were taken from metadata supplied by the sample provider, not from assay-based typing. Deeply sampled blood TCRbeta repertoires from subjects exposed to, actively infected with, or recovered from COVID-19 were included in the dataset. The sample metadata nearly always contained a de-identified subject ID, COVID-19 status, age in years and sex. The repertoires were released in a freely available public database meant as a resource for research on the immune response to SARS-CoV-2. The samples were drawn from the first 160 participants of the ongoing ImmuneRACE study and from 1,254 subjects provided by 6 global collaborators. The material from the prospective study consisted of cDNA or gDNA derived from T cells, B-cell-depleted T cells, or PBMCs.

Study-level results and caveats: The quantity of clinical and demographic metadata differed by source and by participant and was supplied without curation.

Note on this clone: Its antigen is currently not known. No much larger clone is present one base from it, and per-base qualities are unavailable.

Trimming takes 0 bases from V and 6 bases from J, and the germline ends sit 10 bases apart. The CDR3 holds 14 amino acids from the cysteine to the phenylalanine. Solely the CDR3 DNA is kept, with 42 bases framed from the first base. The germline V gene yields SGHDN for CDR1 and FVKESK for CDR2. TCRbeta CDR3 regions were amplified from genomic DNA by means of the immunoSEQ Assay, a bias-controlled multiplex PCR. In the source study's methods: The number of nucleated cells in each sample was estimated by amplification of reference gene primers within the assay. To quantify the absolute abundance of each unique TCRbeta CDR3 rearrangement, sequence reads were collapsed and filtered. For each sample, productive Simpson clonality was calculated by taking the square root of Simpson's diversity index across productive rearrangements. TCRdb's version of the immuneACCESS table is confined to in-frame rearrangements and falls short of the full clone set. An unresolved V gene accounts for under half of the shortfall where checked; the remainder is of unknown origin. The DNA was the basis for D and trimming; V, J and clone size are from that table. The sample data list 250,000 to 300,000 clones, and about four fifths of these were observed just once. Roughly 2.9% of the sample is in the top ten clones.

The collaborating institutions used their own protocols to collect whole blood in K2EDTA tubes. For TCRbeta analysis, collaborators shipped samples as frozen whole blood, isolated PBMCs, or DNA extracted from either of those sample types. This sequence originates from a woman aged 60 to 75 with active or convalescent COVID-19. Sequenced sample: peripheral blood. The rearrangement combines TRBV14 with TRBJ2-3, with the identity of the D gene unclear. The CDR3 is CASSQESGWDTQYF. The nucleotide sequence is TGTGCCAGCAGCCAAGAATCAGGCTGGGATACGCAGTATTTT.